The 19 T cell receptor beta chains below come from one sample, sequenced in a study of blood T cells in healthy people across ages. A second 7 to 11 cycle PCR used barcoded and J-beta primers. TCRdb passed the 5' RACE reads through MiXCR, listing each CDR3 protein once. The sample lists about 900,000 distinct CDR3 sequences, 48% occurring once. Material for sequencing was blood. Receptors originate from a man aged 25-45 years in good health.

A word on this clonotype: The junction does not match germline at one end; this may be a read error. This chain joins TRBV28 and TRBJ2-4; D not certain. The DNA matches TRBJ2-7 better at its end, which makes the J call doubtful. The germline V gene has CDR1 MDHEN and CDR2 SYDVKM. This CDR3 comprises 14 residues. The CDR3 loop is CASGLAQVSLEQYF. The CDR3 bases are TGTGCCAGCGGTTTGGCTCAAGTGTCCCTCGAGCAGTACTTC.

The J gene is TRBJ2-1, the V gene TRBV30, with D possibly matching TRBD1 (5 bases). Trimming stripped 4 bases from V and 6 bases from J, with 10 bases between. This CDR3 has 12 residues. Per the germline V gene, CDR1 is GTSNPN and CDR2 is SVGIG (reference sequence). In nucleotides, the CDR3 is TGTGCCTGGAATACAGGCGCCAATGAGCAGTTCTTC. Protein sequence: CAWNTGANEQFF. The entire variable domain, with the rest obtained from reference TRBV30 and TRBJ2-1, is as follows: SQTIHQWPATLVQPVGSPLSLECTVEGTSNPNLYWYRQAAGRGLQLLFYSVGIGQISSEVPQNLSASRPQDRQFILSSKKLLLSDSGFYLCAWNTGANEQFFGPGTRLTVL.

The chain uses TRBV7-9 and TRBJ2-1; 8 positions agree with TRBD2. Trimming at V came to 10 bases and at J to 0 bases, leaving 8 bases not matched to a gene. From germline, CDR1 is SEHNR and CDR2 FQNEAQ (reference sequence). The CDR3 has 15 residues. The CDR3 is CATSGGGSSYNEQFF. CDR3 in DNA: TGTGCCACCTCCGGGGGGGGGAGCTCCTACAATGAGCAGTTCTTC. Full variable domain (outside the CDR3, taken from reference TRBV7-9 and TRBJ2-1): DTGVSQNPRHKITKRGQNVTFRCDPISEHNRLYWYRQTLGQGPEFLTYFQNEAQLEKSRLLSDRFSAERPKGSFSTLEIQRTEQGDSAMYLCATSGGGSSYNEQFFGPGTRLTVL.

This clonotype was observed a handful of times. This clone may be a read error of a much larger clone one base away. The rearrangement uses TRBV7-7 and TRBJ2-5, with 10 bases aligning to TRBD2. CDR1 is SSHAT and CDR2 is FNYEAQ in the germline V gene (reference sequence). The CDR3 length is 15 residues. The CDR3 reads CASSLASGGANEQYF. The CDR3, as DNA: TGTGCTAGCAGCTTAGCTAGCGGGGGTGCGAATGAGCAGTACTTC.

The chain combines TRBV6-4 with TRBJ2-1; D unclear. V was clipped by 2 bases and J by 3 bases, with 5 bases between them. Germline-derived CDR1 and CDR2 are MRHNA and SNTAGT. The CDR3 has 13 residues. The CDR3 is CASSDENYNEQFF. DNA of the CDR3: TGTGCCAGCAGTGACGAGAACTACAATGAGCAGTTCTTC.

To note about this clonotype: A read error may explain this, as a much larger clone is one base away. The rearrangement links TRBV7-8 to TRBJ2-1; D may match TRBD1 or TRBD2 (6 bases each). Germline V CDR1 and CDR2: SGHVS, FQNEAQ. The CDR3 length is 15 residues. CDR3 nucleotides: TGTGCCAGCAGCTCCGGAGGGGGACCCTACAGTGAGCAGTTCTTC. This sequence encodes CASSSGGGPYSEQFF.

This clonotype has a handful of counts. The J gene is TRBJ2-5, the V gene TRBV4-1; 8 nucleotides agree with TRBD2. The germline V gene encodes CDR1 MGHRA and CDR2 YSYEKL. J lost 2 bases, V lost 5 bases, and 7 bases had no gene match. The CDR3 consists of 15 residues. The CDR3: CASSRAGGVQETQYF. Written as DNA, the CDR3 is TGCGCCAGCAGCAGGGCGGGGGGCGTTCAAGAGACCCAGTACTTC.

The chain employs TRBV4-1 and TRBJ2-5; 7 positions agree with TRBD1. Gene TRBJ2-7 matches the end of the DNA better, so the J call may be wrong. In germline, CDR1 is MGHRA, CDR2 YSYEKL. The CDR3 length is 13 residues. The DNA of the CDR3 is TGCGCCAGCAGCCCCGGGACAGACGGCGAGCAGTACTTC. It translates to CASSPGTDGEQYF.

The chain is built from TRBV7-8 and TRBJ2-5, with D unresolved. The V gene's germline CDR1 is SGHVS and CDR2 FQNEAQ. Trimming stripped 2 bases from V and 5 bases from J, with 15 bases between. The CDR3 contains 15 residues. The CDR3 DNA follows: TGTGCCAGCAGCTTACAAAACGGAATAATGGAGACCCAGTACTTC. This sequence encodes CASSLQNGIMETQYF.

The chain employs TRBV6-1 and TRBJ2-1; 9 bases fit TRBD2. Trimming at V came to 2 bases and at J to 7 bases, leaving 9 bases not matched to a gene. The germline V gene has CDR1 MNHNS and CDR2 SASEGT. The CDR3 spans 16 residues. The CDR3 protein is CASSEIETSGQNEQFF. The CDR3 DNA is TGTGCCAGCAGTGAAATAGAGACTAGCGGCCAAAATGAGCAGTTCTTC.

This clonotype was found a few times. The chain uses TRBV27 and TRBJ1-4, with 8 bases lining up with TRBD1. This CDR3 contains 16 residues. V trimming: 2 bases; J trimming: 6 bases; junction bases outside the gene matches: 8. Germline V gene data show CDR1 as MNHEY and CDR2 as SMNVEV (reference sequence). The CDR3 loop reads CASSLARTGRDEKLFF. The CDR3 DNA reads TGTGCCAGCAGTTTAGCGCGGACAGGGCGGGATGAAAAACTGTTTTTT.

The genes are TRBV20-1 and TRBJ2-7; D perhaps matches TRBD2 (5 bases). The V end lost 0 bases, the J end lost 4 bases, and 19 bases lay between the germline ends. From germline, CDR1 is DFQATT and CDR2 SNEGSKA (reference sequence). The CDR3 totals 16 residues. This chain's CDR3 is CSARDPPVGKGYEQYF. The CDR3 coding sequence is TGCAGTGCTAGAGATCCCCCGGTCGGGAAAGGATACGAGCAGTACTTC.

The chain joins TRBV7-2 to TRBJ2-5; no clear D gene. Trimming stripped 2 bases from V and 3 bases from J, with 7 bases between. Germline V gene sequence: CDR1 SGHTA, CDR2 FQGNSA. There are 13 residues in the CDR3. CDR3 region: CASSLIDEETQYF. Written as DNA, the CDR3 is TGTGCCAGCAGCTTAATTGACGAAGAGACCCAGTACTTC.

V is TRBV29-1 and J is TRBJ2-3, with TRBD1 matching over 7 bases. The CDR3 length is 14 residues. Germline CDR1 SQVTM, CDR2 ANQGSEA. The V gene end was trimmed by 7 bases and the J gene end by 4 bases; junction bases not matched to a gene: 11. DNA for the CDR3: TGCAGCGCTCCTCCGGGACAGAACGCAGATACGCAGTATTTT. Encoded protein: CSAPPGQNADTQYF.

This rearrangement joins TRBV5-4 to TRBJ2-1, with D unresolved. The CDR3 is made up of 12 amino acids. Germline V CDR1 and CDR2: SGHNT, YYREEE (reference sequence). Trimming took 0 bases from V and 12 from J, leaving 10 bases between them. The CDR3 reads CASSLDYMVQFF. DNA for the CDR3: TGTGCCAGCAGCTTGGACTATATGGTGCAGTTCTTC. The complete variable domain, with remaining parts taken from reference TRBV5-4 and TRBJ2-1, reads ETGVTQSPTHLIKTRGQQVTLRCSSQSGHNTVSWYQQALGQGPQFIFQYYREEENGRGNFPPRFSGLQFPNYSSELNVNALELDDSALYLCASSLDYMVQFFGPGTRLTVL.

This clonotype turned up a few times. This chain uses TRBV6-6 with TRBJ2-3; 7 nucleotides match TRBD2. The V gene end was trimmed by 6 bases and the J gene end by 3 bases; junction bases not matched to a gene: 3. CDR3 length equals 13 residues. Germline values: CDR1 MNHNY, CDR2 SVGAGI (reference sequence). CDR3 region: CASRTSVTDTQYF. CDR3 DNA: TGTGCCAGCAGAACTAGCGTGACAGATACGCAGTATTTT.

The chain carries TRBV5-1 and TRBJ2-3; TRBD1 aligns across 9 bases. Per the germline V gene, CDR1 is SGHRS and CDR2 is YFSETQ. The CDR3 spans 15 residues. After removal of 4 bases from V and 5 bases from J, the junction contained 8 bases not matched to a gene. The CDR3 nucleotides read TGCGCCAGCAGCCCACAGGGACAGGGCGTAGATACGCAGTATTTT. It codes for CASSPQGQGVDTQYF. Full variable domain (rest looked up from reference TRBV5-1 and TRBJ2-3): KAGVTQTPRYLIKTRGQQVTLSCSPISGHRSVSWYQQTPGQGLQFLFEYFSETQRNKGNFPGRFSGRQFSNSRSEMNVSTLELGDSALYLCASSPQGQGVDTQYFGPGTRLTVL.

The CDR3 reads CASSHATGGADTIYF. CDR3 bases: TGTGCCAGCAGCCACGCTACAGGGGGCGCGGACACCATATATTTT. The J gene is TRBJ1-3, the V gene TRBV6-5, with 9 nucleotides matching TRBD1. V lost 6 bases and J lost 8; bases outside the gene matches: 11. Germline CDR1 reads MNHEY; CDR2 reads SVGAGI. This CDR3 has 15 residues.

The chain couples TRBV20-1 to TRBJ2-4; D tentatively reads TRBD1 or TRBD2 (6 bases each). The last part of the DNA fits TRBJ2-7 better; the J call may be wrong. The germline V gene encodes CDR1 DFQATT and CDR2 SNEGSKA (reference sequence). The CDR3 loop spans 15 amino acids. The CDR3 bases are TGCAGTGCTAGATCGGGGGCTAGCGCGACCTACGAGCAGTACTTC. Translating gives CSARSGASATYEQYF.